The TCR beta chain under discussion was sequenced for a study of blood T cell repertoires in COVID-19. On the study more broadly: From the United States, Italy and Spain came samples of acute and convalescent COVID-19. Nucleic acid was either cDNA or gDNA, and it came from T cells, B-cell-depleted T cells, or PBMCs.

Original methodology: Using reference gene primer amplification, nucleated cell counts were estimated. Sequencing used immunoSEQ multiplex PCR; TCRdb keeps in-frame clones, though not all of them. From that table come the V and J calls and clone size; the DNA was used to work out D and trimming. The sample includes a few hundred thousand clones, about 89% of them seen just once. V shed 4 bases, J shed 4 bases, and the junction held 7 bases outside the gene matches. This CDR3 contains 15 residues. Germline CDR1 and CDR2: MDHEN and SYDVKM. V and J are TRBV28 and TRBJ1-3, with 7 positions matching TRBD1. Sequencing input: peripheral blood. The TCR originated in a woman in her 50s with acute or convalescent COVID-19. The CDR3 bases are TGTGCCAGCAGTTGGGCAGGGGGGAAAGGAAACACCATATATTTT. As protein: CASSWAGGKGNTIYF. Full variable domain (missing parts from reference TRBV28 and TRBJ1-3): DVKVTQSSRYLVKRTGEKVFLECVQDMDHENMFWYRQDPGLGLRLIYFSYDVKMKEKGDIPEGYSVSREKKERFSLILESASTNQTSMYLCASSWAGGKGNTIYFGEGSWLTVV.